The rows below give T cell receptor beta chains drawn from one sample of a study of blood T cell repertoires in COVID-19. The repertoire was sequenced with immunoSEQ multiplex PCR; TCRdb's copy has only in-frame clones and lacks some. The table lists about 170,000 clones, 88% of them singletons. The sequenced material came from peripheral blood. These receptors all come from a man aged 45 to 65 who had recovered from COVID-19. Each CDR3 is given with its conserved first and last residue. A D gene is named only where the DNA matches it firmly. Expanded clones are given a class, and other clones once, few, many or no size at all.

D	size	V	J	DNA	CDR3
TRBD2	-	TRBV6-4	TRBJ2-1	TGTGCCAGCAGTGACTCGATCGGACTAGCGGGAGCCCTCTACAATGAGCAGTTCTTC	CASSDSIGLAGALYNEQFF
TRBD1	-	TRBV5-6	TRBJ1-5	TGTGCCAGCAGCCAGCAGGGGGAGCCCCAGCATTTT	CASSQQGEPQHF
TRBD2	-	TRBV10-3	TRBJ2-7	TGTGCCATCAGTGGAGGCCTAGCGGGAGGCGAGCAGTACTTC	CAISGGLAGGEQYF
TRBD2	-	TRBV29-1	TRBJ2-1	TGCAGTTTTACCGGGACTAGAAGTGAGCAGTTCTTC	CSFTGTRSEQFF
TRBD2	few	TRBV15	TRBJ2-7	TGTGCCACCAGCAGACTAGGAGCGGGGGGGCAATACGAGCAGTACTTC	CATSRLGAGGQYEQYF
-	-	TRBV2	TRBJ1-1	TGTGCCAGCAGTGAAGGGTTGGGAGGGGCTGAAGCTTTCTTT	CASSEGLGGAEAFF
TRBD1	-	TRBV5-4	TRBJ2-7	TGTGCCAGCAGCGGGAGGGACAGGGTTTACGAGCAGTACTTC	CASSGRDRVYEQYF
-	-	TRBV15	TRBJ2-1	TGTGCCACCAGTCAAGGTAGCAGTGGGGCGTACAATGAGCAGTTCTTC	CATSQGSSGAYNEQFF
TRBD1	-	TRBV2	TRBJ1-5	TGTGCCAGCAGTGGGACAGGGCGGCAGCCCCAGCATTTT	CASSGTGRQPQHF
-	-	TRBV3-1/TRBV3-2	TRBJ2-7	TGTGCCAGCAGCCAAGGAACACCTTCCTACGAGCAGTACTTC	CASSQGTPSYEQYF
TRBD2	-	TRBV5-1	TRBJ2-3	TGCGCCAGCAGCCCTAGGACTAGCGGGGGGACAGATACGCAGTATTTT	CASSPRTSGGTDTQYF
-	-	TRBV28	TRBJ2-6	TGTGCCAGCGGACACCAATCCTCCGGGGCCAACGTCCTGACTTTC	CASGHQSSGANVLTF
-	-	TRBV24-1	TRBJ1-5	TGTGCCACCAGTCCGGGAGGGATGGGTCAGCCCCAGCATTTT	CATSPGGMGQPQHF
TRBD1	-	TRBV18	TRBJ1-2	TGTGCCAGCTCACCTTTTGGACAGGACACTAACTATGGCTACACCTTC	CASSPFGQDTNYGYTF
-	-	TRBV7-7	TRBJ1-1	TGTGCCAGCAGCCCCAAGCCTACAGGGTTGAACACTGAAGCTTTCTTT	CASSPKPTGLNTEAFF
-	-	TRBV28	TRBJ2-7	TGTGCCAGCAGGGTTCAGCACATGGACAGCTACGAGCAGTACTTC	CASRVQHMDSYEQYF
-	-	TRBV5-4	TRBJ1-5	TGTGCCAGCAGCTTGGACGGGGATCAGCCCCAGCATTTT	CASSLDGDQPQHF
-	-	TRBV14	TRBJ1-2	TGTGCCAGCAGCCTAGCGGTGGTAGGCTATGGCTACACCTTC	CASSLAVVGYGYTF
-	-	TRBV24-1	TRBJ2-1	TGTGCCACCAGTGATCACAGCCTCCCCGACAATGAGCAGTTCTTC	CATSDHSLPDNEQFF
-	-	TRBV6-2/TRBV6-3	TRBJ2-7	TGTGCCAGCAGTTACTCTTGGACAGCCACCTACGAGCAGTACTTC	CASSYSWTATYEQYF
TRBD2	-	TRBV7-7	TRBJ2-3	TGTGCCAGCAGCCCCAGGACTAGCGGGAGGGCCCGCACAGATACGCAGTATTTT	CASSPRTSGRARTDTQYF
TRBD1	-	TRBV4-1	TRBJ2-7	TGCGCCAGCAGCCAAGGACAGGGGATCGCCTACGAGCAGTACTTC	CASSQGQGIAYEQYF
-	-	TRBV5-5	TRBJ2-7	TGTGCCAGCAGCTACTACCCCGGGGGCTACGAGCAGTACTTC	CASSYYPGGYEQYF
TRBD1	-	TRBV18	TRBJ1-2	TGTGCCAGCTCACCCCCAGGGGGCTTTTACTATGGCTACACCTTC	CASSPPGGFYYGYTF
TRBD1	-	TRBV11-2	TRBJ1-3	TGTGCCAGCAGCCGGACAGGGGCTGGAAACACCATATATTTT	CASSRTGAGNTIYF
TRBD1	-	TRBV5-1	TRBJ1-1	TGCGCCAGCAGCGCCGCCGGGACAGGAGCTACTGAAGCTTTCTTT	CASSAAGTGATEAFF
TRBD2	-	TRBV7-3	TRBJ2-7	TGTGCCAGCAGGGATCCGGGACTAGCGGGAGGCGAGCAGTACTTC	CASRDPGLAGGEQYF
TRBD1	-	TRBV7-2	TRBJ1-3	TGTGCCAGCAGCCTATACAGGACAGGGGCGGGAAACACCATATATTTT	CASSLYRTGAGNTIYF
TRBD2	-	TRBV7-2	TRBJ2-1	TGTGCCAGCAGCTCCCGGCGACTAGCGGGGGGTGGCTACAATGAGCAGTTCTTC	CASSSRRLAGGGYNEQFF
-	few	TRBV7-6	TRBJ1-4	TGTGCCAGCAGCGTGGGGGGAGGTAATGAAAAACTGTTTTTT	CASSVGGGNEKLFF
-	-	TRBV29-1	TRBJ1-1	TGCAGCGAGGAGGATACGGGGGGGGCTTTGACTGAAGCTTTCTTT	CSEEDTGGALTEAFF
TRBD2	-	TRBV5-1	TRBJ2-1	TGCGCCAGCAGCCCGACGACTAGCGGGGGGGCCAATGAGCAGTTCTTC	CASSPTTSGGANEQFF
TRBD1	-	TRBV24-1	TRBJ2-5	TGTGCCCCCCTCCTAAGGGGGCACGAAGAGACCCAGTACTTC	CAPLLRGHEETQYF
TRBD1	-	TRBV11-2	TRBJ1-3	TGTGCCAGCAGCTTGACAGGGAATATCGGCTCTGGAAACACCATATATTTT	CASSLTGNIGSGNTIYF
TRBD2	-	TRBV19	TRBJ2-3	TGTGCCAGTCGTACTAGCGGGGGGGGCACAGATACGCAGTATTTT	CASRTSGGGTDTQYF
TRBD2	once	TRBV7-6	TRBJ2-3	TGTGCCAGCAGCGCGCAGCGGGGGGGCGGACCAGATACGCAGTATTTT	CASSAQRGGGPDTQYF